The rows below give T cell receptor beta chains drawn from one sample of a study of blood T cell repertoires in COVID-19. Profiling relied on immunoSEQ multiplex PCR, and the TCRdb table lists in-frame clones only, not all of them. The sample lists over 75,000 clones, around 82% occurring once. The specimen was peripheral blood. The source of these receptors is a man in his forties or fifties who had recovered from COVID-19. CDR3s include the opening cysteine and the closing phenylalanine or tryptophan. A D gene is named only where the DNA matches it firmly. Size values are once, few and many counts, or a class for expanded clones, and some rows have none.

D	size	V	J	DNA	CDR3
NA	NA	TRBV3-1/TRBV3-2	TRBJ2-1	TGTGCCAGCAGCCGTTACTCCTACAATGAGCAGTTCTTC	CASSRYSYNEQFF
TRBD2	NA	TRBV27	TRBJ2-2	TGTGCCAGCAGTTTAGGGTCCCGGACTAGCGGGAGGGCCGGAACTAACACCGGGGAGCTGTTTTTT	CASSLGSRTSGRAGTNTGELFF
NA	NA	TRBV7-2	TRBJ2-1	TGTGCCAGCAGCTTAATCCGGAGCAATGAGCAGTTCTTC	CASSLIRSNEQFF
NA	NA	TRBV7-3	TRBJ2-1	TGTGCCAGCAGCCCCGATGGGGGGGCGAGTGAGCAGTTCTTC	CASSPDGGASEQFF
TRBD1	NA	TRBV5-1	TRBJ2-7	TGCGCCAGCAGCTGGGGACAGGGAGTCAACTACGAGCAGTACTTC	CASSWGQGVNYEQYF
TRBD1	once	TRBV5-1	TRBJ1-6	TGCGCCAGCAGTAAGGGACAGGGTAATTCACCCCTCCACTTT	CASSKGQGNSPLHF
TRBD1	NA	TRBV19	TRBJ1-4	TGTGCCAGTAGCCTGTTCGGGACAGGGAATGAAAAACTGTTTTTT	CASSLFGTGNEKLFF
TRBD1	NA	TRBV15	TRBJ2-3	TGTGCCACCAGCAGACGGACAGGGAGCACAGATACGCAGTATTTT	CATSRRTGSTDTQYF
NA	NA	TRBV18	TRBJ2-7	TGTGCCAGCTCACCCCGACTGGATCCCTACGAGCAGTACTTC	CASSPRLDPYEQYF
NA	few	TRBV5-4	TRBJ2-1	TGTGCCAGCAGCTCGCGATTTAGCTCCTACAATGAGCAGTTCTTC	CASSSRFSSYNEQFF
NA	NA	TRBV19	TRBJ1-5	TGTGCCAGTTCTATGAGGGTACTCAATCAGCCCCAGCATTTT	CASSMRVLNQPQHF
NA	NA	TRBV28	TRBJ2-7	TGTGCCAGCAGCCTACCGGCGGACGAGCAGTACTTC	CASSLPADEQYF
TRBD2	NA	TRBV4-3	TRBJ2-1	TGCGCCAGCAGCCAAGAAGTCTCTAGCGGGAGGGGTGGGAATGAGCAGTTCTTC	CASSQEVSSGRGGNEQFF
TRBD2	NA	TRBV10-3	TRBJ2-5	TGTGCCATCAGTGAGTCGAGGCAGGGACTACTAGACAGACAGACCCAGTACTTC	CAISESRQGLLDRQTQYF
TRBD2	NA	TRBV4-3	TRBJ2-1	TGCGCCAGCAGCCAAGATCTCGCGGGAGGGGGATACAATGAGCAGTTCTTC	CASSQDLAGGGYNEQFF
TRBD1	NA	TRBV20-1	TRBJ2-7	TGCAGTGCTAGTAGTATTGGGACAGGGCGAAACGAGCAGTACTTC	CSASSIGTGRNEQYF
NA	NA	TRBV4-1	TRBJ2-3	TGCGCCAGCAGCCCCGGCAAGGGACTCCTCAGCACAGATACGCAGTATTTT	CASSPGKGLLSTDTQYF
TRBD1	NA	TRBV12-5	TRBJ1-4	TGTGCTAGTGGTTTATTTGGGACAGTTAATGAAAAACTGTTTTTT	CASGLFGTVNEKLFF
TRBD2	NA	TRBV27	TRBJ2-7	TGTGCCAGCAGGTTGCTAGCGGGAGGGCTCTACGAGCAGTACTTC	CASRLLAGGLYEQYF
TRBD1	NA	TRBV9	TRBJ1-4	TGTGCCAGCAGCTTCCGGACAGGAAAGGGTGAAAAACTGTTTTTT	CASSFRTGKGEKLFF
TRBD1	once	TRBV4-2	TRBJ2-5	TGTGCCAGCAGCCGGATTACTCAGGGGGCGGGAGAGACCCAGTACTTC	CASSRITQGAGETQYF
TRBD1	once	TRBV5-6	TRBJ1-5	TGTGCCAGCAGCTCGGGACAGGGATATCAGCCCCAGCATTTT	CASSSGQGYQPQHF
TRBD2	NA	TRBV7-2	TRBJ2-5	TGTGCCAGCAGCGATACTAGCGGATTACAAGAGACCCAGTACTTC	CASSDTSGLQETQYF
TRBD1	few	TRBV18	TRBJ2-7	TGTGCCAGCTCACCACTGGACAGGCCTGGAGACGAGCAGTACTTC	CASSPLDRPGDEQYF
TRBD1	NA	TRBV24-1	TRBJ2-7	TGTGCCACCAGTGATCTAGGGACAGGGGGCGACGAGCAGTACTTC	CATSDLGTGGDEQYF
TRBD1	NA	TRBV9	TRBJ1-1	TGTGCCAGCAGCCCCGGACAGGGGACGGTCGCTTTCTTT	CASSPGQGTVAFF
NA	NA	TRBV5-1	TRBJ2-3	TGCGCCAGCAGCTTGGGAGGAACTTCCTGGACAGATACGCAGTATTTT	CASSLGGTSWTDTQYF
TRBD2	NA	TRBV28	TRBJ2-7	TGTGCCAGCAGTTTAGGGGGAGGGCTTGAGCAGTACTTC	CASSLGGGLEQYF
TRBD2	once	TRBV24-1	TRBJ2-2	TGTGCCACCAGTGCCTCGGGACTAGCGGGAGGTTTCAACACCGGGGAGCTGTTTTTT	CATSASGLAGGFNTGELFF
NA	NA	TRBV7-2	TRBJ2-1	TGTGCCAGCAGCTTAGCGGTGGCCACCAATGAGCAGTTCTTC	CASSLAVATNEQFF
TRBD1	NA	TRBV6-1	TRBJ2-3	TGTGCCAGCAGTGAACCCTGGACAGGGACGGATACGCAGTATTTT	CASSEPWTGTDTQYF
TRBD2	NA	TRBV5-4	TRBJ2-7	TGTGCCAGCAGCCAAGATCCTAGCGGGATTTTCGAGCAGTACTTC	CASSQDPSGIFEQYF
TRBD2	NA	TRBV12-5	TRBJ2-5	TGTGCTAGTGGTCCGACTCCGGGGGGGACCCAGTACTTC	CASGPTPGGTQYF
NA	NA	TRBV29-1	TRBJ2-1	TGCAGCGTTGAATCGTTTCGGAGTGATGAGCAGTTCTTC	CSVESFRSDEQFF
NA	NA	TRBV20-1	TRBJ2-7	TGCAGTGCTAGTAGGCTAGCGTCCGACGAGCAGTACTTC	CSASRLASDEQYF
NA	NA	TRBV5-5	TRBJ1-2	TGTGCCAGCAGCTTGGAAAGGGGGTGGTCGAACTATGGCTACACCTTC	CASSLERGWSNYGYTF
NA	NA	TRBV6-6	TRBJ1-6	TGTGCCAGCAGTCCTCCAAGCTTAACAGGTTCCTCACCCCTCCACTTT	CASSPPSLTGSSPLHF
TRBD2	NA	TRBV5-1	TRBJ2-1	TGCGCCAGCAGTCTAACGGGAGGCCCGGGTGAGCAGTTCTTC	CASSLTGGPGEQFF
TRBD1	NA	TRBV10-3	TRBJ1-2	TGTGCCATCAGTGAGTCCGGGACAGGGGGCAGGGATGGCTACACCTTC	CAISESGTGGRDGYTF
TRBD1	NA	TRBV10-2	TRBJ1-1	TGCGCCAGCAGTGAATTTAGGGACAGGGTTACTGAAGCTTTCTTT	CASSEFRDRVTEAFF
NA	NA	TRBV10-3	TRBJ2-5	TGTGCCATCAGTGAGTCAAGGCCGGGACTCCGAACCCAAGAGACCCAGTACTTC	CAISESRPGLRTQETQYF
NA	NA	TRBV18	TRBJ2-7	TGTGCCAGCTCACCCGTGGACTCTCGCGAGCAGTACTTC	CASSPVDSREQYF
NA	few	TRBV4-1	TRBJ1-3	TGCGCCAGCAGCCAAGTGGCGGACACCATATATTTT	CASSQVADTIYF
TRBD1	few	TRBV6-5	TRBJ2-7	TGTGCCACCTTAATGTCGGGACAGGGGTCCTACGAGCAGTACTTC	CATLMSGQGSYEQYF
NA	once	TRBV30	TRBJ1-1	TGTGCCTGGACGGTGAACACTGAAGCTTTCTTT	CAWTVNTEAFF
TRBD1	NA	TRBV5-4	TRBJ2-2	TGTGCCAGCAGCCGAGGACAGGGGGCTAACACCGGGGAGCTGTTTTTT	CASSRGQGANTGELFF
TRBD2	NA	TRBV7-2	TRBJ2-1	TGTGCCAGCACCGCAAGCCCGGGACTACCTTACAATGAGCAGTTCTTC	CASTASPGLPYNEQFF
NA	NA	TRBV7-8	TRBJ2-7	TGTGCCAGCACGACCGACACCACCTACGAGCAGTACTTC	CASTTDTTYEQYF
TRBD1	NA	TRBV6-5	TRBJ2-2	TGTGCCAGCAGAGGACAGGGTGGGCCCGGGGAGCTGTTTTTT	CASRGQGGPGELFF